These 5 T cell receptor beta chains were sequenced from one sample in a study of neoadjuvant anti-PD-1 for oral cavity cancer. Measured with immunoSEQ multiplex PCR; TCRdb has only the in-frame clones, and not every one. The sample lists about 9,300 clones; over 70% were seen once. Time point: after neoadjuvant nivolumab, at surgical resection. The material was PBMCs, obtained after nivolumab (anti-PD-1) treatment. Receptor source: a person aged 35 to 85 with oral cavity squamous cell carcinoma.

CDR3 sequence reads: CAWSNPGQGKAFF. DNA of the CDR3: TGTGCCTGGAGTAACCCGGGACAGGGAAAAGCTTTCTTT. The chain couples TRBV30 to TRBJ1-1; TRBD1 matches 9 bases. The J segment lost 9 bases and the V segment lost 2 bases, leaving 7 bases of the junction unmatched. The CDR3 sequence is 13 residues long. The germline V gene has CDR1 GTSNPN and CDR2 SVGIG (reference sequence).

The chain combines TRBV5-1 with TRBJ2-5, with unresolved D. Germline values: CDR1 SGHRS, CDR2 YFSETQ. This CDR3 has 12 residues. V gave up 4 bases and J gave up 5 bases, with 9 bases separating them. CDR3: CASSPHRETQYF. As DNA, the CDR3 is TGCGCCAGCAGCCCCCACCGGGAGACCCAGTACTTC.

In this sample, this clone turned up a few times. The chain combines TRBV4-1 with TRBJ2-1; the match to TRBD1 covers 8 bases. This CDR3 has 17 residues. V gave up 1 base and J gave up 4 bases; unmatched junction bases: 9. CDR1 is MGHRA and CDR2 is YSYEKL in the germline V gene. Written as DNA, the CDR3 is TGCGCCAGCAGCCAAGGCGGCTGGACAGGGAATTACAATGAGCAGTTCTTC. It encodes CASSQGGWTGNYNEQFF.

This sequence joins TRBV4-2 and TRBJ1-1; D remains unclear. CDR3 length: 12 residues. Germline V gene sequence: CDR1 LGHNA, CDR2 YNFKEQ. Trimming left V 2 bases short and J 7 bases short, with 8 bases between. CDR3 residues: CASSQISGEAFF. CDR3 nucleotides: TGTGCCAGCAGCCAAATTTCTGGTGAAGCTTTCTTT.

This chain uses TRBV10-1 with TRBJ2-3; 7 bases are a match to TRBD1. The germline V gene has CDR1 WNHNN and CDR2 SYGVQD (reference sequence). The CDR3 sequence is 16 residues long. The V and J ends lost 6 bases and 2 bases, in that order; junction bases with no gene match: 11. CDR3 sequence: CASRLPYDRATDTQYF. The DNA of the CDR3 is TGCGCCAGCAGACTGCCCTACGACAGGGCCACAGATACGCAGTATTTT.